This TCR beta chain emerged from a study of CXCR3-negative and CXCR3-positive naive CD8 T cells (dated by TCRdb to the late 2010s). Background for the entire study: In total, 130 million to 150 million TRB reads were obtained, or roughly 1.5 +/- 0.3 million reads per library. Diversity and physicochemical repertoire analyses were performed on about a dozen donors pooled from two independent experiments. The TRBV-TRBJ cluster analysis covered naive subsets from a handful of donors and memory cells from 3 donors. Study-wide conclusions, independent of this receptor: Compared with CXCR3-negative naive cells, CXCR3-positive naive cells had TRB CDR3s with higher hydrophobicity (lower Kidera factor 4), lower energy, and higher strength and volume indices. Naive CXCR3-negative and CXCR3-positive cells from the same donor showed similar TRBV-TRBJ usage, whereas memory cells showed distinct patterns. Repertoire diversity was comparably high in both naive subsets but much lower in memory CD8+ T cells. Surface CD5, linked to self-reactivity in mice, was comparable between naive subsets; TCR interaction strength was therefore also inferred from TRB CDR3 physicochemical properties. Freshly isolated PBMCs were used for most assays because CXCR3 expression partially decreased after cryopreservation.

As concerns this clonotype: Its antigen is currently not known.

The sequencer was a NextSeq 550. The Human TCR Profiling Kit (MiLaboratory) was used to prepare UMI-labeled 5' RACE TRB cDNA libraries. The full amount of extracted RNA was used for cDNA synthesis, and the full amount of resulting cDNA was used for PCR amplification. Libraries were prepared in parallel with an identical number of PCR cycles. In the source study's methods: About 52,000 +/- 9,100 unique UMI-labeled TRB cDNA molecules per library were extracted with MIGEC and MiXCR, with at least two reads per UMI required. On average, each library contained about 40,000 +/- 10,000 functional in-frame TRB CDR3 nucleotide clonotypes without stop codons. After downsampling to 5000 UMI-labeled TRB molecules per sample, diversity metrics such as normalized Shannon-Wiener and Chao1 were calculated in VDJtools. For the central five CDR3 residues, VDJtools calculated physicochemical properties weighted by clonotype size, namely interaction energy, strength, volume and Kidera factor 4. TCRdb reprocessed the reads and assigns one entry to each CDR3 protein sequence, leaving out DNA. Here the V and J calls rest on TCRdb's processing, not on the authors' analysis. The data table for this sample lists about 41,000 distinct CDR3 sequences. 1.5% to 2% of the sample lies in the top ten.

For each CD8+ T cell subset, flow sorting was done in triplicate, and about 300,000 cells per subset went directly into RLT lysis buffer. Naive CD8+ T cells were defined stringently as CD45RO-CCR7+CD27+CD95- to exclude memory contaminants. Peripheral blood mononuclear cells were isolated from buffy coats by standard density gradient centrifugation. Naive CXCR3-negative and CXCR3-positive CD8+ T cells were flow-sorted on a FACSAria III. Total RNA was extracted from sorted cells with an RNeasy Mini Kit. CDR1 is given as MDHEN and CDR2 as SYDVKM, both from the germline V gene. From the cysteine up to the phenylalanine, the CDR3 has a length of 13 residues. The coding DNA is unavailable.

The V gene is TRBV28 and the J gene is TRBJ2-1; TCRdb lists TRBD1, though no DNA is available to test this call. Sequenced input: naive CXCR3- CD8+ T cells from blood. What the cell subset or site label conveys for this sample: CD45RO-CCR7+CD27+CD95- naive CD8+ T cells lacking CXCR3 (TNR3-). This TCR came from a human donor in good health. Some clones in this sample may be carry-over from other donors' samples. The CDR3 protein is CASSSMTDNEQFF.